This T cell receptor beta chain was sequenced during a study of T cell responses to AZD1222 COVID-19 vaccine. Concerning this clone: Its antigen is unknown.

Overall study findings and caveats: Seropositivity was recorded at baseline in only 6 or 7 AZD1222 recipients.

Method: immunoSEQ multiplex PCR; TCRdb's copy keeps in-frame clones and lacks some. The profile shows some 170,000 clones, approximately 89% of them singletons. V was pared by 6 bases and J by 0 bases, with 12 bases between. The CDR3 contains 15 residues. Germline CDR1 MNHEY, CDR2 SVGAGI. The TCR comes from an adult who received the AZD1222 COVID-19 vaccine. Sequenced here: peripheral blood, sampled 28 days after the second AZD1222 dose. The rearrangement uses TRBV6-5 and TRBJ2-1; tentative D call: TRBD2 (7 bases). In nucleotides, the CDR3 is TGTGCCAGCAGAGTCGGGGGGCGCTCCTACAATGAGCAGTTCTTC. Encoded protein: CASRVGGRSYNEQFF.